This TCR beta chain appears in the sequencing data of a study of shared clonotypes between healthy human individuals. Naive CD8 isolation took CD45RO-negative cells positively selected for CCR7 and excluded terminally differentiated effector memory CD45RA+ cells. CDR1 is MDHEN and CDR2 is SYDVKM in the germline V gene. The CDR3 is 14 residues long. V gave up 8 bases and J gave up 1 base; unmatched junction bases: 8. Authors' methods: Junction-only sequences without quality scores were provided by ImmunoSEQ, so filtering was different. Sequencing was performed with immunoSEQ multiplex PCR; in TCRdb, only in-frame clones are kept and a portion is missing. V, J and clone size derive from that table, while D and trimming were established from the DNA sequence. The sample yields approximately 2,200,000 clones, about 92% seen once.

The source is a man younger than 35 in good health. Some clones in this sample may be carry-over from other donors' samples. Sequencing was done on a sample of naive CD8+ T cells from PBMCs. The chain joins TRBV28 to TRBJ2-7; 7 nucleotides agree with TRBD2. CDR3 sequence reads: CASAWGGESYEQYF. The CDR3 coding sequence is TGTGCCAGCGCCTGGGGGGGGGAGTCCTACGAGCAGTACTTC.